This TCR beta chain was observed in a study of blood T cell repertoires in COVID-19. Study-level information: Samples came from the United States, Italy and Spain, spanning acute and convalescent COVID-19. T cells, B-cell-depleted T cells, or PBMCs supplied cDNA or gDNA.

Per the original methods: Amplification of reference gene primers was used by the study to estimate nucleated cell counts. Using immunoSEQ multiplex PCR, the repertoire was profiled, and TCRdb retains in-frame clones only, with some absent. The D gene and trimming were derived from the DNA, and the V and J assignments and clone size from that table. The sample yields over 100,000 clones, 82% seen once. The sequencing sample was made of peripheral blood. This clonotype was sampled from a woman aged 70 to 79 with acute or convalescent COVID-19.

As DNA, the CDR3 is TGTGCCACCATGCAGGGACTCCAAGAGACCCAGTACTTC. Translating gives CATMQGLQETQYF. This chain connects TRBV5-4 to TRBJ2-5; tentatively, D is TRBD2 (6 bases). V was shortened by 9 bases and J by 1 base, with 13 bases between the two germline ends. The CDR3 loop spans 13 amino acids. CDR1 and CDR2 (germline): SGHNT, YYREEE (reference sequence).